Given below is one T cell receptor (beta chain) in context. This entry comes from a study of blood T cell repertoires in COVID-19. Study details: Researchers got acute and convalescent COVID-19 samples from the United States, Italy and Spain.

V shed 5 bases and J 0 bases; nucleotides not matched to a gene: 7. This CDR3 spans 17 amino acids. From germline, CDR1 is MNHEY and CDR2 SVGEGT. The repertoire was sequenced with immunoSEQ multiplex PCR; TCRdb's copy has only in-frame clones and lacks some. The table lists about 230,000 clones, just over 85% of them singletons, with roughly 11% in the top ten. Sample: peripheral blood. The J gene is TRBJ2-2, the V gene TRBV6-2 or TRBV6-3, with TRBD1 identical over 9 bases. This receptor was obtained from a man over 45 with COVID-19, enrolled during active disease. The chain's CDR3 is CASSQRDREPNTGELFF. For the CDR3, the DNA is TGTGCCAGCAGTCAGCGGGACAGGGAGCCGAACACCGGGGAGCTGTTTTTT.